This T cell receptor (beta chain) emerged from a study of blood T cell repertoires in COVID-19. About the study: COVID-19 samples collected from the United States, Italy and Spain covered acute and convalescent phases.

Per the authors' pipeline: How many nucleated cells were present was estimated from reference gene primer amplification. Some clones are missing from TCRdb's copy, which holds only in-frame ones; the method was immunoSEQ multiplex PCR. The V and J calls and the clone size are those of that table, but D and trimming were determined from the DNA. The sample lists about 330,000 clones; around 89% were seen once. Worth noting for this clone: At one end, the junction sequence differs from germline, possibly due to a read error.

Germline V lookup: CDR1 KGHSH, CDR2 LQKENI. The CDR3 contains 16 residues. This chain joins TRBV18 and TRBJ2-7; 11 nucleotides line up with TRBD2. The sequence was collected from a woman aged 45-59 years with active or convalescent COVID-19. Sequencing was carried out using peripheral blood. The CDR3 spells CASSPKLAGASHEQYF. CDR3 coding DNA: TGTGCCAGCTCACCAAAACTAGCGGGGGCCTCCCACGAGCAGTACTTC.